Included here is one T cell receptor beta chain sequence, with context. Sequencing was performed with immunoSEQ multiplex PCR; in TCRdb, only in-frame clones are kept and a portion is missing. The data hold around 150,000 clones, with about 77% observed a single time. The source of the sample is a study of blood T cell repertoires in COVID-19. This TCR was sampled from a man aged 55 to 70 with acute or convalescent COVID-19. The sequencing input was peripheral blood.

The CDR3 reads CASSLSRETVNTEAFF. The DNA for the CDR3 is TGTGCCAGCAGTTTATCTCGGGAGACAGTGAACACTGAAGCTTTCTTT. J is TRBJ1-1 and V is TRBV27; tentatively, D is TRBD1 (5 bases). V dropped 0 bases and J dropped 0 bases, with 11 bases sitting between them. This CDR3 is built from 16 residues. Germline loops: CDR1 MNHEY, CDR2 SMNVEV (reference sequence).